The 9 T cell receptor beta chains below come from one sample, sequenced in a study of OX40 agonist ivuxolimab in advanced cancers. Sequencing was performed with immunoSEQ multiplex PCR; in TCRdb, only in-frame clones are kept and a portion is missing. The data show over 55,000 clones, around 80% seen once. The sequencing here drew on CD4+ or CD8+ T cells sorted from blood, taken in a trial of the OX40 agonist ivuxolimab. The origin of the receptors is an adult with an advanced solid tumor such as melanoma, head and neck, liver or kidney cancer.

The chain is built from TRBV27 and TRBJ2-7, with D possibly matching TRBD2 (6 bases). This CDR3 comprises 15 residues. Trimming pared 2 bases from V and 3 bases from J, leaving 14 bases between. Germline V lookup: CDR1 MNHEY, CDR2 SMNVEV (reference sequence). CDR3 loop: CASSLRAGSGYEQYF. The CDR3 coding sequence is TGTGCCAGCAGTTTACGGGCGGGATCTGGCTACGAGCAGTACTTC.

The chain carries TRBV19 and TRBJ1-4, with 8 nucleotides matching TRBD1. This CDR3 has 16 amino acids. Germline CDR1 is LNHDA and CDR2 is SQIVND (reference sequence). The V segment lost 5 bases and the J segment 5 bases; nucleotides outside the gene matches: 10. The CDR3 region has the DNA TGTGCCAGTAGTTCCTGGGCCGGACAGGGCAATGAAAAACTGTTTTTT. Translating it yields CASSSWAGQGNEKLFF.

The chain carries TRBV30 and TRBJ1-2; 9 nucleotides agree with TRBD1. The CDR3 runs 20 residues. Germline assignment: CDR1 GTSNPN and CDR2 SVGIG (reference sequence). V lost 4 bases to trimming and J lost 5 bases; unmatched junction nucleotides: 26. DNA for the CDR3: TGTGCCTGGATCCCAATCCGGGACAGGGTCCCTTCGACAAGATGGTATGGCTACACCTTC. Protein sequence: CAWIPIRDRVPSTRWYGYTF.

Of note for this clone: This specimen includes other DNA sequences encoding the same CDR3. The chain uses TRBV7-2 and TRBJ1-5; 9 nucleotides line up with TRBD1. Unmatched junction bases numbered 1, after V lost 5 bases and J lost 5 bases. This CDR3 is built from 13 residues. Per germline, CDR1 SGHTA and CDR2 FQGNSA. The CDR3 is CASSRDRDQPQHF. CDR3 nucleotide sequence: TGTGCCAGCAGCAGGGACAGGGATCAGCCCCAGCATTTT.

CDR3 bases: TGTGCCAGCAGCTTGGACGGAGGCTATGGCTACACCTTC. This codes for CASSLDGGYGYTF. This rearrangement joins TRBV5-4 to TRBJ1-2; D is uncertain. This CDR3 region has 13 residues. CDR1 and CDR2 from the germline V gene are SGHNT and YYREEE (reference sequence). Trimming pared 0 bases from V and 4 bases from J, leaving 7 bases between.

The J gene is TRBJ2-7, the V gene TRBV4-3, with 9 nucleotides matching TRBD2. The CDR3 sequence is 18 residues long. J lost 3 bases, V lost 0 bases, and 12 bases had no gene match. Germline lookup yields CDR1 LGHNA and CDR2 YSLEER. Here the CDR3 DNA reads TGCGCCAGCAGCCAAGAAAGGGCGGGAGGGCTCGATAGCTACGAGCAGTACTTC. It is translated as CASSQERAGGLDSYEQYF.

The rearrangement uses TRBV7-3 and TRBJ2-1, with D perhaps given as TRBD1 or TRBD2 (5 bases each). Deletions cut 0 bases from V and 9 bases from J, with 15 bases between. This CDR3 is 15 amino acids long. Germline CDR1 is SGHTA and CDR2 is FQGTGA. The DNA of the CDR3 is TGTGCCAGCAGCTTAACGCCCAATACTAGGGGTGAGCAGTTCTTC. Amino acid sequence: CASSLTPNTRGEQFF.

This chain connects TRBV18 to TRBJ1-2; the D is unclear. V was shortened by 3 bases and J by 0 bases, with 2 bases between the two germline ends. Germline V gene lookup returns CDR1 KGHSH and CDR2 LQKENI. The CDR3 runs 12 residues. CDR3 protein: CASSPSNYGYTF. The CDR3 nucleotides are TGTGCCAGCTCACCTTCTAACTATGGCTACACCTTC. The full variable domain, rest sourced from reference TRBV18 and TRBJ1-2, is NAGVMQNPRHLVRRRGQEARLRCSPMKGHSHVYWYRQLPEEGLKFMVYLQKENIIDESGMPKERFSAEFPKEGPSILRIQQVVRGDSAAYFCASSPSNYGYTFGSGTRLTVV.

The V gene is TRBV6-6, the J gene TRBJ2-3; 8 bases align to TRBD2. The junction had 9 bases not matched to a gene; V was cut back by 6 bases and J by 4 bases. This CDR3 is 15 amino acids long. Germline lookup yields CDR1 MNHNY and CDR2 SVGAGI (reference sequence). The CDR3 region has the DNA TGTGCCAGCAGCCTCACCTCGACTAGCGCAGATACGCAGTATTTT. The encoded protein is CASSLTSTSADTQYF.